This T cell receptor beta chain stems from a study of blood T cell repertoires in COVID-19 (dated by TCRdb to the early 2020s). Study-wide context: Samples from collaborators originated in the United States, Italy and Spain and spanned both the acute and convalescent phases of COVID-19. The material from the prospective study consisted of cDNA or gDNA derived from T cells, B-cell-depleted T cells, or PBMCs. The repertoires were released in a freely available public database intended as a resource for research on the immune response to SARS-CoV-2. Sample metadata almost always included a de-identified subject ID, COVID-19 status, age in years and sex. The dataset comprised deeply sampled blood TCRbeta repertoires from subjects exposed to, actively infected with, or recovered from COVID-19. Where available, HLA class I and class II types were taken from metadata supplied by the sample provider and were not determined by assay-based typing. Samples came from the ongoing ImmuneRACE study (first 160 participants) plus 1,254 subjects from 6 global collaborators.

Whole blood was collected in K2EDTA tubes by collaborating institutions according to the institutions' own protocols. Collaborator samples were shipped for TCRbeta analysis as frozen whole blood, isolated PBMCs, or DNA extracted from either sample type. V and J are trimmed by 4 bases and 2 bases, and the gene matches miss 9 bases of the junction. Taken from the germline V gene (reference sequence), the CDR1 and CDR2 loops are LNHDA and SQIVND. Taken from cysteine to phenylalanine, the CDR3 has 16 residues. The CDR3 DNA has 48 bases and is translated from base 1. Study-wide conclusions, independent of this receptor: The quantity of clinical and demographic metadata differed by source and by participant and was supplied without curation.

Concerning this clone: No cognate antigen has been identified for it. No base quality information exists; no much larger clone differs at one position.

TCRbeta CDR3 regions were amplified from genomic DNA using the immunoSEQ Assay, a bias-controlled multiplex PCR. As for the original processing: The number of nucleated cells in each sample was estimated from the amplification of reference gene primers within the assay. To quantify the absolute abundance of each unique TCRbeta CDR3 rearrangement, sequence reads were collapsed and filtered. For each sample, productive Simpson clonality was calculated by taking the square root of Simpson's diversity index across productive rearrangements. This is the immuneACCESS table as TCRdb keeps it, with only in-frame sequences that have V and J called. A part of the clones is gone; compared with another copy, unresolved V genes explain less than half, and the rest is unexplained. V, J and clone size reflect that table, while D and trimming were determined from the DNA. A total of 260,000 or so clones appear in this sample, over 75% of them only once. The top ten clones comprise approximately 9% of the sample.

The material sequenced was peripheral blood. The V and J segments used are TRBV19 and TRBJ1-2, with 8 bases aligning to TRBD1. The origin of this receptor is a human donor in a cohort sampled during active COVID-19. The nucleotides are TGTGCCAGTAGTAGCTACGACAGGGGAACGAACTATGGCTACACCTTC. It is translated as CASSSYDRGTNYGYTF.